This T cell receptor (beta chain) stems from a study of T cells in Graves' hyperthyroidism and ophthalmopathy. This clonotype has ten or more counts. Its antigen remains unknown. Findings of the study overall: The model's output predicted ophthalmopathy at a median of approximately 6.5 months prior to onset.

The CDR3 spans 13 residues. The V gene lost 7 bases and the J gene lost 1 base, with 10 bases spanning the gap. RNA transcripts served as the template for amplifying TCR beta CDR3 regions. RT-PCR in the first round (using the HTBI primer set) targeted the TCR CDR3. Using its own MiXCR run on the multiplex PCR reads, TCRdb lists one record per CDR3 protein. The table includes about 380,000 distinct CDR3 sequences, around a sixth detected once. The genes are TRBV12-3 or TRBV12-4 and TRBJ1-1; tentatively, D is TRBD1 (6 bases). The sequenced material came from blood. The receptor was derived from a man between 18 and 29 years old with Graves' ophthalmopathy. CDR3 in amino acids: CASTGDTNTEAFF. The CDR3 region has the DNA TGTGCCAGCACCGGGGACACGAACACTGAAGCTTTCTTT.